This entry is about one T cell receptor (beta chain). Its antigen is unknown. This entry comes from a study of cytomegalovirus exposure and HLA in healthy donors. Study-wide results and caveats: Beyond CMV serostatus, there was no information to go on about immune exposure. Equally common other TCR beta chains were less clonally expanded than HLA-associated ones, a later analysis found. Analysis performed later found 15,000 or so TCR beta sequences associated with HLA alleles at 0.05 false discovery rate.

Trimming removed 7 bases from V and 6 bases from J, with 15 bases in between. Germline-derived CDR1 and CDR2 are MNHNS and SASEGT. The CDR3 has 13 amino acids. Primers: 60 Vbeta forward and 13 Jbeta reverse. Assay: immunoSEQ multiplex PCR; the TCRdb copy retains only in-frame clones and omits some. The sample has 110,000 or so clones; under 90% are singletons. The source material was PBMCs. The receptor comes from a woman younger than 35 in good health and CMV-seronegative. The gene calls are TRBV6-1 and TRBJ1-2; possibly TRBD1 for D (5 bases). CDR3 loop: CASTRQTVNGYTF. CDR3 bases: TGTGCCAGCACCAGACAGACGGTAAATGGCTACACCTTC.